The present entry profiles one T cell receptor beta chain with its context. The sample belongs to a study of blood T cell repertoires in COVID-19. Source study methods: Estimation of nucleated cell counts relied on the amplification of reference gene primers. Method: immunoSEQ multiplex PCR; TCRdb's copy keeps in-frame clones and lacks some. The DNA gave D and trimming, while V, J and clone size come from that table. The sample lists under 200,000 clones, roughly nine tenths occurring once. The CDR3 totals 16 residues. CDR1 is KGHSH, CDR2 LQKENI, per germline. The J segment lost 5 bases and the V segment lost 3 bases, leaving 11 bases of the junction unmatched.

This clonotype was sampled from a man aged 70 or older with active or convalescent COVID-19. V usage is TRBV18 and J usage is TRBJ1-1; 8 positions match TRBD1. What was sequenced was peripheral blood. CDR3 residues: CASSPRQGFLRTEAFF. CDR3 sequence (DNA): TGTGCCAGCTCACCGCGACAGGGGTTTTTGAGGACTGAAGCTTTCTTT.